A selection of T cell receptor beta chains follows, all from one sample in a study of OX40 agonist ivuxolimab in advanced cancers. Clones were read by immunoSEQ multiplex PCR, and TCRdb kept only the in-frame ones, dropping some. This table holds approximately 49,000 clones, around 84% found once. Here the sequenced sample was CD4+ or CD8+ T cells sorted from blood, taken in a trial of the OX40 agonist ivuxolimab. These receptors were obtained from an adult with an advanced solid tumor such as melanoma, head and neck, liver or kidney cancer. Each CDR3 is given with its conserved first and last residue. D genes are given only for firm matches. Clone sizes are given selectively: once, few, many, or a class where the clone is expanded.

TRBV9	14	TRBJ1-4	.	.	TGTGCCAGCTCCGCACGAGGGGCGGACGAAAAACTGTTTTTT	CASSARGADEKLFF
TRBV5-6	16	TRBJ2-5	.	.	TGTGCCAGCAGCTTGTTGAGTAGGGCCCTTGGGGAGACCCAGTACTTC	CASSLLSRALGETQYF
TRBV5-5	14	TRBJ2-7	.	.	TGTGCCAGCAGCTTACTCGGGGGAACCTACGAGCAGTACTTC	CASSLLGGTYEQYF
TRBV28	13	TRBJ2-2	.	.	TGTGCCAGCAGTTTCAGGGTTACCGGGGAGCTGTTTTTT	CASSFRVTGELFF
TRBV4-3	17	TRBJ2-1	.	TRBD2	TGCGCCAGCAGCCAAGATAAATCGGGGGGGCCATACAATGAGCAGTTCTTC	CASSQDKSGGPYNEQFF
TRBV6-5	13	TRBJ2-7	.	.	TGTGCCAGCAGTTACGACGACAGCTACGAGCAGTACTTC	CASSYDDSYEQYF
TRBV6-5	13	TRBJ2-1	.	TRBD1	TGTGCCAGCAGACGGACAGGGGGCAATGAGCAGTTCTTC	CASRRTGGNEQFF
TRBV6-4	16	TRBJ2-1	.	TRBD2	TGTGCCAGCAGTGACTCTAGCGGGGGGGCTATGAATGAGCAGTTCTTC	CASSDSSGGAMNEQFF
TRBV7-2	13	TRBJ2-5	.	TRBD2	TGTGCCAGCAGCTTCGGACTAGCAGAGACCCAGTACTTC	CASSFGLAETQYF
TRBV27	15	TRBJ2-1	.	.	TGTGCCAGCAGTATTACCGGGCCAAATTACAATGAGCAGTTCTTC	CASSITGPNYNEQFF
TRBV10-2	13	TRBJ2-7	.	.	TGCGCCAGCAGCTTTGCCGGAGGCTACGAGCAGTACTTC	CASSFAGGYEQYF
TRBV6-1	13	TRBJ1-1	few	.	TGTGCCAGCAGGGTCAGGGGGAACACTGAAGCTTTCTTT	CASRVRGNTEAFF
TRBV27	12	TRBJ2-7	.	.	TGTGCCAGCAGTTTCCCCGGTGGCGAGCAGTACTTC	CASSFPGGEQYF
TRBV11-2	17	TRBJ1-3	.	.	TGTGCCAGCAGCTCCTGGGGGGGTCTCAGCTCTGGAAACACCATATATTTT	CASSSWGGLSSGNTIYF
TRBV6-4	12	TRBJ2-1	.	.	TGTGCCAGCAGTACAGGGAAAAATGAGCAGTTCTTC	CASSTGKNEQFF
TRBV27	16	TRBJ2-3	few	.	TGTGCCAGCAGTTCCCTCCTTACGGGGGAAGGAGATACGCAGTATTTT	CASSSLLTGEGDTQYF
TRBV28	16	TRBJ1-5	few	.	TGTGCCAGCAGTTTAACGGCACTCAATCCCAATCAGCCCCAGCATTTT	CASSLTALNPNQPQHF
TRBV19	12	TRBJ2-5	.	.	TGTGCCAGTAGTATAGGGGGAGACACCCAGTACTTC	CASSIGGDTQYF
TRBV15	18	TRBJ2-7	.	TRBD1	TGTGCCACCAGCAGACCGGGACAGGGGGTGCCCCTTACAGGGGAGCAGTACTTC	CATSRPGQGVPLTGEQYF
TRBV5-1	15	TRBJ2-7	.	TRBD2	TGCGCCAGCAGCTTGTTAGCGGGAGGGCCGGACGAGCAGTACTTC	CASSLLAGGPDEQYF
TRBV4-2	11	TRBJ2-3	.	.	TGTGCCAGCGGTCAGGGAGATACGCAGTATTTT	CASGQGDTQYF
TRBV4-1	15	TRBJ1-5	.	.	TGCGCCAGCAGCCAAGATGTTAGCTTCGGACAGCCCCAGCATTTT	CASSQDVSFGQPQHF
TRBV27	14	TRBJ2-4	.	.	TGTGCCAGCAGGACCCCGGACGGTAAAAACATTCAGTACTTC	CASRTPDGKNIQYF
TRBV4-3	17	TRBJ2-7	.	TRBD1	TGCGCCAGCAGCCGTAACAGGGGGCAACCCCCCACCTACGAGCAGTACTTC	CASSRNRGQPPTYEQYF
TRBV9	12	TRBJ2-1	.	.	TGTGCCAGCAGCGGCCTGGCGGATGAGCAGTTCTTC	CASSGLADEQFF
TRBV13	16	TRBJ2-7	.	TRBD1	TGTGCCAGCAGCTTAGGCCCGGGACAGGGGGCTGGCGAGCAGTACTTC	CASSLGPGQGAGEQYF
TRBV4-1	13	TRBJ2-3	.	.	TGCGCCAGCAGCCCCCCGGGTGGAGATACGCAGTATTTT	CASSPPGGDTQYF
TRBV14	14	TRBJ1-2	few	TRBD1	TGTGCCAGCAGCCGTAGACAGGGATGGAATGGCTACACCTTC	CASSRRQGWNGYTF
TRBV27	14	TRBJ1-4	.	TRBD1	TGTGCCAGCAGTTTGACAGGGGCAAATGAAAAACTGTTTTTT	CASSLTGANEKLFF
TRBV28	16	TRBJ2-2	.	.	TGTGCCAGCAGTTCGACAGGGAGGTTGAACACCGGGGAGCTGCTTTTT	CASSSTGRLNTGELLF
TRBV7-9	14	TRBJ2-1	.	.	TGTGCCAGCAGCTCCGGGGGTTCCTACAATGAGCAGTTCTTC	CASSSGGSYNEQFF
TRBV2	14	TRBJ1-5	.	.	TGTGCCAGCAGTGAACGGGACGTCGGTCAGCCCCAGCATTTT	CASSERDVGQPQHF
TRBV27	13	TRBJ2-7	.	.	TGTGCCAGCAGTTTATCGGCCCCCTACGAGCAGTACTTC	CASSLSAPYEQYF
TRBV11-3	14	TRBJ2-2	.	.	TGTGCCAGCAGCTTGAGGGGGGCGACCGGGGAGCTGTTTTTT	CASSLRGATGELFF
TRBV6-6	14	TRBJ1-5	.	.	TGTGCCAGCAGTAAATTCGACACGGATCAGCCCCAGCATTTT	CASSKFDTDQPQHF
TRBV27	11	TRBJ2-1	.	.	TGTGCCAGCAGTCACTACAATGAGCAGTTCTTC	CASSHYNEQFF
TRBV7-9	13	TRBJ2-1	.	.	TGTGCCAGCAGCCCACCCCCAGGGGATGAGCAGTTCTTC	CASSPPPGDEQFF
TRBV6-1	18	TRBJ1-5	.	.	TGTGCCAGCAGTGATCCGGTACGTCTCGGGGCCAGCAATCAGCCCCAGCATTTT	CASSDPVRLGASNQPQHF
TRBV5-6	14	TRBJ2-1	.	.	TGTGCCAGCAGCTTGGGCCAACCTTACGATGAGCAGTTCTTC	CASSLGQPYDEQFF
TRBV27	15	TRBJ2-7	.	TRBD1	TGTGCCAGCAGTCCAATGGGACAGGGGGCGAACGAGCAGTACTTC	CASSPMGQGANEQYF
TRBV29-1	13	TRBJ2-7	.	TRBD1	TGCAGCGTTGAGGGACAGTTATCCTACGAGCAGTACTTC	CSVEGQLSYEQYF
TRBV4-3	16	TRBJ1-1	.	.	TGCGCCAGCAGCCAGTCACCCAGGGGATTGAACACTGAAGCTTTCTTT	CASSQSPRGLNTEAFF
TRBV4-2	15	TRBJ2-7	.	TRBD1	TGTGCCAGCAGCCAAGTGGGACAGAGCTCCTACGAGCAGTACTTC	CASSQVGQSSYEQYF
TRBV5-4	12	TRBJ1-1	medium-sized	.	TGTGCCAGCAGCTTATCAGACACTGAAGCTTTCTTT	CASSLSDTEAFF
TRBV9	14	TRBJ2-7	.	.	TGTGCCAGCAGCGTAGACCAGGGTTCCTACGAGCAGTACTTC	CASSVDQGSYEQYF
TRBV27	15	TRBJ2-2	.	TRBD1	TGTGCCAGCAGCCCGAACAGGGGGCCCACCGGGGAGCTGTTTTTT	CASSPNRGPTGELFF
TRBV7-2	11	TRBJ1-1	.	.	TGTGCCAGCAGCGGAACGCTTGAAGCTTTCTTT	CASSGTLEAFF
TRBV29-1	16	TRBJ2-7	.	TRBD1	TGCAGCGTTGAAGATTTGCGGGACAGGGGGACCTACGAGCAGTACTTC	CSVEDLRDRGTYEQYF
TRBV19	17	TRBJ2-1	few	TRBD2	TGTGCCAGTAGTCTTACCCTTGGGGACTACATTAACAATGAGCAGTTCTTC	CASSLTLGDYINNEQFF
TRBV27	16	TRBJ1-5	.	.	TGTGCCAGCAGTTCCCTGGGGGTTTATAGCAATCAGCCCCAGCATTTT	CASSSLGVYSNQPQHF